This T cell receptor (beta chain) was observed in a study of cytomegalovirus exposure and HLA in healthy donors. Study-wide results and limits: Rare TCR sequences dominated, though some public TCRs recurred in many donors.

It was with 60 Vbeta and 13 Jbeta primers that the PCR ran. Method: immunoSEQ multiplex PCR; TCRdb's copy keeps in-frame clones and lacks some. The sample has roughly 62,000 clones, and its top ten clones hold 3.5% to 4.5%. In regard to this clone: Its antigen is undetermined.

This clonotype was sampled from a male donor in good health and CMV-seronegative. The sequenced sample consisted of PBMCs.

DNA of the CDR3: TGCGCCAGCAGCTTGGCCGGCAGGGGAGACACTGAAGCTTTCTTT. Translation: CASSLAGRGDTEAFF. V is TRBV5-1 and J is TRBJ1-1; tentatively, D is TRBD1 (6 bases). Germline V lookup: CDR1 SGHRS, CDR2 YFSETQ. The CDR3 sequence is 15 residues long. V lost 0 bases to trimming and J lost 3 bases, with 12 bases between them.